The clone carrying this TCR beta chain was seen a few times. The CDR3 length is 15 residues. Germline V gene sequence: CDR1 DFQATT, CDR2 SNEGSKA (reference sequence). Trimming took 5 bases from V and 7 from J; bases not matched to a gene: 14. TCRdb analysed the RT-PCR reads with MiXCR anew, one entry per CDR3 protein. The sample holds about 680,000 distinct CDR3 sequences, 12% to 15% seen once. The chain links TRBV20-1 to TRBJ1-5; 7 positions agree with TRBD1. Sequenced material: memory CD4+ T cells from blood. The receptor was isolated from a female donor in good health, serving as a healthy control. CDR3 sequence reads: CSAARGQARGQPQHF. CDR3 in DNA: TGCAGTGCTGCCCGAGGACAGGCCAGGGGGCAGCCCCAGCATTTT.